A single sample gave rise to the 22 T cell receptor beta chains below, sequenced in a study of T cell responses to AZD1222 COVID-19 vaccine. Sequenced by immunoSEQ multiplex PCR; TCRdb stores in-frame clones only, minus some. In the table there are about 110,000 clones, around 93% of which are singletons. The sample was peripheral blood, taken on day 0 of AZD1222 vaccination. The receptors stem from an adult in good health.

As to this clone: Other DNA sequences within the sample encode an identical CDR3. The chain carries TRBV30 and TRBJ1-5, with no clear D. Germline-derived CDR1 and CDR2 are GTSNPN and SVGIG (reference sequence). The CDR3 is made up of 13 amino acids. Trimming left V 1 base short and J 4 bases short, with 8 bases between. The CDR3 spells CAWSGGGNQPQHF. As DNA, the CDR3 is TGTGCCTGGAGTGGAGGCGGGAATCAGCCCCAGCATTTT.

The gene calls are TRBV19 and TRBJ1-1, with no clear D. Trimming left V 4 bases short and J 5 bases short, with 17 bases between. CDR3 length: 15 amino acids. The germline V gene has CDR1 LNHDA and CDR2 SQIVND (reference sequence). The CDR3 sequence is CASSTALRKGTEAFF. CDR3 coding DNA: TGTGCCAGTAGTACCGCCTTACGGAAGGGAACTGAAGCTTTCTTT.

V gene TRBV5-6 combines with J gene TRBJ1-5; perhaps TRBD1 as D (5 bases). The CDR3 runs to 14 residues. V lost 5 bases, J lost 4 bases, and 13 bases lay in between. Germline V gene sequence: CDR1 SGHDT, CDR2 YYEEEE. CDR3 coding DNA: TGTGCCAGCAGTTCAGTCAGGGAAAATCAGCCCCAGCATTTT. Its translation: CASSSVRENQPQHF.

The chain couples TRBV13 to TRBJ2-7, with D unclear. The V and J ends lost 5 bases and 4 bases respectively, with 9 bases between them. From germline, CDR1 is PRHDT and CDR2 FYEKMQ (reference sequence). CDR3 length equals 12 residues. The CDR3 loop is CASSPGQYEQYF. The CDR3 region has the DNA TGTGCCAGCAGCCCTGGGCAATACGAGCAGTACTTC.

The V call is TRBV5-4, the J call TRBJ2-7, with a weak D call TRBD1 (5 bases). Looked up from germline, CDR1 is SGHNT and CDR2 is YYREEE (reference sequence). V lost 6 bases and J 1 base, leaving 20 bases between the germline ends. The CDR3 has 16 residues. The CDR3 here is CASTPPGAAQSYEQYF. CDR3 nucleotide sequence: TGTGCCAGCACCCCACCTGGGGCCGCACAATCCTACGAGCAGTACTTC.

The V call is TRBV4-1, the J call TRBJ2-7, with TRBD2 matching 11 bases. The J segment lost 2 bases and the V segment lost 4 bases, leaving 4 bases of the junction unmatched. The germline V gene has CDR1 MGHRA and CDR2 YSYEKL. The CDR3 is 15 residues long. Written as DNA, the CDR3 is TGCGCCAGCAGCCCAGGGACTAGCGGAACCTACGAGCAGTACTTC. Encoded protein: CASSPGTSGTYEQYF.

The CDR3 spells CAWRVGYTEAFF. In DNA, the CDR3 is TGTGCCTGGAGAGTGGGGTACACTGAAGCTTTCTTT. The V and J genes are TRBV30 and TRBJ1-1; no clear D. Deletions cut 3 bases from V and 3 bases from J, with 8 bases between. The CDR3 is made up of 12 amino acids. Germline V gives CDR1 GTSNPN, CDR2 SVGIG (reference sequence).

This clone was counted a single time. The V call is TRBV27, the J call TRBJ2-7; D not resolved. Trimming shortened V by 6 bases and J by 3 bases, and 6 bases separated the two germline ends. The CDR3 length is 11 residues. The germline CDR1 and CDR2 sequences are MNHEY and SMNVEV (reference sequence). CDR3 coding DNA: TGTGCCAGCAGGGGATACTACGAGCAGTACTTC. Encoded protein: CASRGYYEQYF.

This chain links TRBV18 with TRBJ1-2; TRBD1 matches 7 bases. Germline loops: CDR1 KGHSH, CDR2 LQKENI. V dropped 3 bases and J dropped 5; count of bases not matched to a gene: 9. The CDR3 is made up of 15 amino acids. The CDR3 DNA reads as TGTGCCAGCTCACCCGGTGGGGGACAGCTTTATGGCTACACCTTC. It yields the protein CASSPGGGQLYGYTF.

V is TRBV28 and J is TRBJ1-1; no firm D call. The germline gives CDR1 MDHEN, CDR2 SYDVKM. CDR3 length equals 14 residues. V was shortened by 4 bases and J by 1 base, with 10 bases between the two germline ends. DNA of the CDR3: TGTGCCAGCAGTTCGCCGGATCCGAACACTGAAGCTTTCTTT. This sequence encodes CASSSPDPNTEAFF. Together with reference TRBV28 and TRBJ1-1, the CDR3 gives the full variable domain: DVKVTQSSRYLVKRTGEKVFLECVQDMDHENMFWYRQDPGLGLRLIYFSYDVKMKEKGDIPEGYSVSREKKERFSLILESASTNQTSMYLCASSSPDPNTEAFFGQGTRLTVV.

V gene TRBV7-9 combines with J gene TRBJ2-2, with 7 positions matching TRBD1. The CDR3 has 14 residues. V shed 5 bases and J 3 bases; nucleotides not matched to a gene: 3. Germline CDR1 SEHNR, CDR2 FQNEAQ (reference sequence). In DNA form, the CDR3 reads TGTGCCAGCAGCAACGGACAGGACACCGGGGAGCTGTTTTTT. Its translation: CASSNGQDTGELFF.

The chain joins TRBV28 to TRBJ1-5; D not resolved. Germline values: CDR1 MDHEN, CDR2 SYDVKM. The CDR3 is 15 amino acids. V lost 3 bases and J 0 bases, leaving 9 bases between the germline ends. The CDR3 DNA is TGTGCCAGCAGTTTTCACCCTTATAGCAATCAGCCCCAGCATTTT. It codes for CASSFHPYSNQPQHF.

The genes are TRBV2 and TRBJ1-5; D unresolved. Trimming left V 3 bases short and J 2 bases short, with 11 bases between. CDR1 is SNHLY and CDR2 is FYNNEI in the germline V gene. The CDR3 extends over 15 amino acids. CDR3 coding DNA: TGTGCCAGCAGTGACTTTATTATAGGCAATCAGCCCCAGCATTTT. Residues: CASSDFIIGNQPQHF.

As to this clone: The DNA is omitted, as the CDR3 cannot be located on it reliably, and the CDR3 follows TCRdb's listing. The V call is TRBV12-2, the J call TRBJ1-5. TRBV12-2 is recorded as a pseudogene. The CDR3 length equals 17 residues, ends included. This CDR3 is CASLFGRGASSNQPQHF.

V is TRBV5-4 and J is TRBJ1-2; D ambiguous. Germline V gene lookup returns CDR1 SGHNT and CDR2 YYREEE (reference sequence). The CDR3 length is 17 residues. V was trimmed by 0 bases and J by 2 bases, leaving 17 bases between them. The CDR3 region has the DNA TGTGCCAGCAGCTTGGACCCAGGAGGTGTGCGAAACTATGGCTACACCTTC. Its translation: CASSLDPGGVRNYGYTF. The whole variable domain, filled in from reference TRBV5-4 and TRBJ1-2, reads ETGVTQSPTHLIKTRGQQVTLRCSSQSGHNTVSWYQQALGQGPQFIFQYYREEENGRGNFPPRFSGLQFPNYSSELNVNALELDDSALYLCASSLDPGGVRNYGYTFGSGTRLTVV.

V gene TRBV3-1 (or the pseudogene TRBV3-2) combines with J gene TRBJ1-6; D is unclear. Germline V gene lookup returns CDR1 LGHDT and CDR2 YNNKEL (reference sequence). The V gene lost 2 bases and the J gene lost 11 bases, with 13 bases spanning the gap. The CDR3 length is 14 residues. For the CDR3, the DNA is TGTGCCAGCAGCCAAAAAACGCGTGGGACACCCCTCCACTTT. Residues: CASSQKTRGTPLHF.

The gene calls are TRBV7-9 and TRBJ1-1; D not certain. Germline V lookup: CDR1 SEHNR, CDR2 FQNEAQ (reference sequence). Trimming left V 2 bases short and J 11 bases short, with 18 bases between. The CDR3 totals 14 residues. The CDR3 sequence is CASSLPILGSLAFF. The CDR3 coding sequence is TGTGCCAGCAGCTTACCGATTCTGGGGTCCCTGGCTTTCTTT.

This chain links TRBV5-1 with TRBJ2-2; D is perhaps TRBD1 (6 bases). Germline CDR1 SGHRS, CDR2 YFSETQ. The CDR3 spans 15 residues. The V end lost 4 bases, the J end lost 0 bases, and 10 bases lay between the germline ends. This CDR3 is CASSPTGTNTGELFF. CDR3 sequence (DNA): TGCGCCAGCAGCCCCACAGGGACGAACACCGGGGAGCTGTTTTTT.

The rearrangement uses TRBV29-1 and TRBJ1-2; D not certain. V gave up 4 bases and J gave up 3 bases, with 9 bases separating them. Looked up from germline, CDR1 is SQVTM and CDR2 is ANQGSEA. CDR3 length: 12 residues. CDR3 coding DNA: TGCAGCGTTGTAGGAGAGGACTATGGCTACACCTTC. It is translated as CSVVGEDYGYTF.

The chain couples TRBV9 to TRBJ2-2, with 7 positions matching TRBD1. The CDR3 sequence is 18 residues long. Trimming took 1 base from V and 1 from J; bases not matched to a gene: 10. Germline assignment: CDR1 SGDLS and CDR2 YYNGEE. The CDR3 spells CASSVSPSRTGNTGELFF. The CDR3 region has the DNA TGTGCCAGCAGCGTAAGCCCCTCTAGGACAGGGAACACCGGGGAGCTGTTTTTT.

The chain links TRBV27 to TRBJ2-7; 9 bases fit TRBD1. Germline CDR1 is MNHEY and CDR2 is SMNVEV (reference sequence). The V segment lost 6 bases and the J segment 4 bases; nucleotides outside the gene matches: 16. The CDR3 is made up of 17 amino acids. The CDR3 sequence: CASSKQPHRGRMYEQYF. As DNA, the CDR3 is TGTGCCAGCAGCAAACAACCGCACAGGGGGCGTATGTACGAGCAGTACTTC.

The V gene is TRBV30, the J gene TRBJ2-7, with D possibly TRBD1 on 6 matching bases. Germline CDR1 is GTSNPN and CDR2 is SVGIG (reference sequence). V lost 0 bases, J lost 2 bases, and 14 bases lay in between. This CDR3 spans 15 amino acids. The CDR3 DNA reads TGTGCCTGGAGTGTCTCAGGGGCGCTGACCTACGAGCAGTACTTC. Its translation is CAWSVSGALTYEQYF.